This T cell receptor beta chain was retrieved from a study of T cells in Graves' hyperthyroidism and ophthalmopathy. Whole-study results and caveats: Blood shared most expanded thyroid clonotypes above 0.001.

PBMCs were derived from 10 ml fresh peripheral blood. J lost 4 bases, V lost 1 base, and 10 bases had no gene match. This CDR3 contains 19 residues. CDR1 is LGHNA and CDR2 is YSLEER in the germline V gene. Amplification targeted TCR beta CDR3 regions from RNA transcripts. HTBI primers were the set used in a first-round RT-PCR of the TCR CDR3. TCRdb used MiXCR to reprocess the multiplex PCR reads, holding one entry per CDR3 protein. The sample consists of 300,000 or so distinct CDR3 sequences, about 18% of them appearing once. This clonotype was found a few times. The antigen is unknown. This TCR was recovered from a woman aged 60-70 years with Graves' ophthalmopathy. Sample: blood. This sequence joins TRBV4-3 and TRBJ1-4; TRBD1 agrees at 12 bases. CDR3 amino acids: CASSQVSGDRGLINEKLFF. The DNA of the CDR3 is TGCGCCAGCAGCCAAGTATCAGGGGACAGGGGGCTCATTAATGAAAAACTGTTTTTT.